A single sample gave rise to the 9 T cell receptor beta chains below, sequenced in a study of cytomegalovirus exposure and HLA in healthy donors. Vbeta (60) and Jbeta (13) primers were used in the PCR. Clones were read by immunoSEQ multiplex PCR, and TCRdb kept only the in-frame ones, dropping some. The sample lists about 90,000 clones; 62% were seen once. Sequenced material: PBMCs. Receptor source: a woman between 25 and 40 years old in good health and CMV-seropositive.

The rearrangement joins TRBV10-1 to TRBJ1-1; D is unresolved. CDR1 and CDR2 from the germline V gene are WNHNN and SYGVQD (reference sequence). This CDR3 region has 14 residues. Trimming took 0 bases from V and 2 from J, leaving 7 bases between them. The CDR3 bases are TGCGCCAGCAGTGAGTCCCTAAGAAACACTGAAGCTTTCTTT. Translation: CASSESLRNTEAFF.

The chain employs TRBV15 and TRBJ2-7; perhaps TRBD1 as D (6 bases). There are 14 residues in the CDR3. Between the trimmed V and J ends, which lost 1 base and 0 bases, there was a span of 7 bases. The germline gives CDR1 LNHNV, CDR2 YYDKDF (reference sequence). CDR3 sequence reads: CATSRAGDSYEQYF. CDR3 nucleotides: TGTGCCACCAGCAGAGCAGGGGACTCCTACGAGCAGTACTTC. The full variable domain, its missing parts supplied by reference TRBV15 and TRBJ2-7, is DAMVIQNPRYQVTQFGKPVTLSCSQTLNHNVMYWYQQKSSQAPKLLFHYYDKDFNNEADTPDNFQSRRPNTSFCFLDIRSPGLGDTAMYLCATSRAGDSYEQYFGPGTRLTVT.

The chain links TRBV5-1 to TRBJ2-7, with 7 positions matching TRBD1. This CDR3 comprises 14 residues. Germline V lookup: CDR1 SGHRS, CDR2 YFSETQ. V lost 8 bases and J lost 0; bases outside the gene matches: 8. Here the CDR3 reads CASALAGGSYEQYF. The CDR3 nucleotides read TGCGCCAGTGCATTGGCAGGGGGCTCCTACGAGCAGTACTTC.

The V and J genes are TRBV25-1 and TRBJ1-5; 9 bases agree with TRBD1. The CDR3 is made up of 16 amino acids. Germline trimming cut 0 bases from V and 4 bases from J; bases unmatched to any gene: 4. Germline V gene lookup returns CDR1 MGHDK and CDR2 SYGVNS. The CDR3 nucleotides read TGTGCCAGCAGTGAATATTGGGACAGGGTGAATCAGCCCCAGCATTTT. It codes for CASSEYWDRVNQPQHF.

This chain joins TRBV7-9 and TRBJ2-1, with D possibly TRBD1 on 5 matching bases. Germline values: CDR1 SEHNR, CDR2 FQNEAQ (reference sequence). The CDR3 runs to 16 residues. With 6 bases removed from V and 0 bases from J, the gap between germline ends came to 15 bases. This CDR3 reads CASRGAGSSSYNEQFF. As DNA, the CDR3 is TGTGCCAGCAGAGGGGCCGGGTCAAGCTCCTACAATGAGCAGTTCTTC.

V is TRBV18 and J is TRBJ1-1; 9 bases align to TRBD1. Germline V gene lookup returns CDR1 KGHSH and CDR2 LQKENI. The CDR3 length is 13 residues. The V segment lost 3 bases and the J segment 4 bases; nucleotides outside the gene matches: 0. The CDR3 sequence: CASSPGQGTEAFF. The CDR3 nucleotides are TGTGCCAGCTCACCGGGACAGGGCACTGAAGCTTTCTTT.

The sample holds a few counts of this clone. This chain links TRBV7-9 with TRBJ1-2; 9 bases align to TRBD1. Germline CDR1 and CDR2: SEHNR and FQNEAQ (reference sequence). The CDR3 sequence is 18 residues long. The ends lost 4 bases at V and 3 bases at J; junction bases unmatched: 15. The CDR3 sequence: CASSSDLSYRGRDYGYTF. CDR3 sequence (DNA): TGTGCCAGCAGCTCAGACCTATCCTACAGGGGGCGCGACTATGGCTACACCTTC.

This clone came up once. The chain joins TRBV11-3 to TRBJ2-5; no definite D call. The CDR3 runs 13 residues. The V and J ends lost 1 base and 5 bases respectively, with 8 bases between them. Per germline, CDR1 SGHNT and CDR2 YENEEA. The CDR3 reads CASSLGVEETQYF. CDR3 nucleotides: TGTGCCAGCAGCTTAGGGGTGGAGGAGACCCAGTACTTC.

J is TRBJ2-6 and V is TRBV11-2, with D uncertain. Germline V gene sequence: CDR1 SGHAT, CDR2 FQNNGV. This CDR3 has 14 residues. Trimming cost V 3 bases and J 4 bases, with 7 bases left between them. The CDR3 DNA reads TGTGCCAGCAGCTTCTCTCCCGGGGCCAACGTCCTGACTTTC. This gives the protein CASSFSPGANVLTF.